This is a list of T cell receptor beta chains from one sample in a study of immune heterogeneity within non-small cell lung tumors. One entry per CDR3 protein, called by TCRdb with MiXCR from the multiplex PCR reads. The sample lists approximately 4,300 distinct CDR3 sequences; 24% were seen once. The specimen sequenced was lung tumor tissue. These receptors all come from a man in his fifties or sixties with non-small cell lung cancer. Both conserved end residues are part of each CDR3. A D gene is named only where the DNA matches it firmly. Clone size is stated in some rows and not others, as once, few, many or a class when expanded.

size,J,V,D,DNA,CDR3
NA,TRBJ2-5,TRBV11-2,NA,TGTGCCAGCAGCCCAAGAAGAACGATCCGAGAGACCCAGTACTTC,CASSPRRTIRETQYF
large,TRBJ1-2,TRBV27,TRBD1,TGTGCCAGCAGGAACAGGGGGTATGGCTACACCTTC,CASRNRGYGYTF
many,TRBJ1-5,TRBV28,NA,TGTGCCAGCACGGGGCAGACCTATAGCAATCAGCCCCAGCATTTT,CASTGQTYSNQPQHF
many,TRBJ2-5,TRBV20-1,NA,TGCAGTGCTAGACAGGCCCACGGGACCCAGTACTTC,CSARQAHGTQYF
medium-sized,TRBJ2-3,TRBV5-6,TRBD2,TGTGCCAGCAGCTTGCGAACTAGCGCCACAGATACGCAGTATTTT,CASSLRTSATDTQYF
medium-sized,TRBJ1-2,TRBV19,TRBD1,TGTGCCAGTACCGACAGGGGGGCCTATGGCTACACCTTC,CASTDRGAYGYTF
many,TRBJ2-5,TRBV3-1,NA,TGTGCCAGCAGCCAAGACCCAGTGGCTACCCGCGGGACCCAGTACTTC,CASSQDPVATRGTQYF
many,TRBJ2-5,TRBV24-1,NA,TGTGCCACCAGTGATTTTAGCACGGTTTCGGGGGAGACCCAGTACTTC,CATSDFSTVSGETQYF
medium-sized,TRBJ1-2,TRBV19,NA,TGTGCCAGTAGTTACGGGGGAAACTATGGCTACACCTTC,CASSYGGNYGYTF
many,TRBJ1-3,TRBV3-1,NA,TGTGCCAGCAGCCATGCTGGTGGAAACACCATATATTTT,CASSHAGGNTIYF
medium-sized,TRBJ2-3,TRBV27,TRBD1,TGTGCCAGCAGAAGGACAGGGGATGCAGATACGCAGTATTTT,CASRRTGDADTQYF
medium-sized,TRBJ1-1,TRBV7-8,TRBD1,TGTGCCAGCAGCCCAATGGGGGACAGGGTATTTGCTTTCTTT,CASSPMGDRVFAFF
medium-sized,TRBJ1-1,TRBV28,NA,TGTGCCAGCAGTTTAGCAGTGAACACTGAAGCTTTCTTT,CASSLAVNTEAFF
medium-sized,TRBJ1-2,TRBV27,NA,TGTGCCAGCAGTTTACGGCAGGGGACTTATGGCTACACCTTC,CASSLRQGTYGYTF
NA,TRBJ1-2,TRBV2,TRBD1,TGTGCCAGCAGTGAAAAAGGGACAGGGGCCTATGGCTACACCTTC,CASSEKGTGAYGYTF
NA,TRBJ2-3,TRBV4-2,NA,TGTGCCAGCAGCCGGACGGGGCGGGCTGCTAGCACAGATACGCAGTATTTT,CASSRTGRAASTDTQYF
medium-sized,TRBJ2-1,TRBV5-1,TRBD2,TGCGCCAGCAGCCGGACTAGCGGGAGCAATGAGCAGTTCTTC,CASSRTSGSNEQFF
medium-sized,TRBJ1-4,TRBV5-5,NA,TGTGCCAGCAGCCCCCATGGGGCAACTAATGAAAAACTGTTTTTT,CASSPHGATNEKLFF
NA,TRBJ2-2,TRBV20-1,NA,TGCAGTTCTAGACATATATCCGGAGCTGGGGACGCGAACACCGGGGAGCTGTTTTTT,CSSRHISGAGDANTGELFF
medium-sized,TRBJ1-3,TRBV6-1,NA,TGTGCCAGCAGAGGACAAATCTCTGGAAACACCATATATTTT,CASRGQISGNTIYF
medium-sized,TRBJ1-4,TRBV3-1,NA,TGTGCCAGCAGCCAAGGTGGGGCTCGAGAAAAACTGTTTTTT,CASSQGGAREKLFF
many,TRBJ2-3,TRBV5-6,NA,TGTGCCAGCAGCTTGGTGGATACGCAGTATTTT,CASSLVDTQYF
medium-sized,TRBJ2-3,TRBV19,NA,TGTGCCAGTAGTATAGCTACAGGGACCACAGATACGCAGTATTTT,CASSIATGTTDTQYF
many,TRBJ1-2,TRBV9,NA,TGTGCCAGCAGCGTAGAATCCTCTCCCCAGGGCTACACCTTC,CASSVESSPQGYTF
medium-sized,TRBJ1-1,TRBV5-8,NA,TGTGCCAGCAGCTTGCCCCCCCAAGTAGCTTTCTTT,CASSLPPQVAFF
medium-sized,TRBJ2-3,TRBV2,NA,TGTGCCAGCAGTGTGAGCAGACGAGGCACAGATACGCAGTATTTT,CASSVSRRGTDTQYF
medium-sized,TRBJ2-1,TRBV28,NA,TGTGCCACCCTACCGGGTCTGCGGGGTTGGAATGAGCAGTTCTTC,CATLPGLRGWNEQFF
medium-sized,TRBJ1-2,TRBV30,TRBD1,TGTGCCTGGACCCACGGGACAGGAGGCCTCGTCTACACCTTC,CAWTHGTGGLVYTF